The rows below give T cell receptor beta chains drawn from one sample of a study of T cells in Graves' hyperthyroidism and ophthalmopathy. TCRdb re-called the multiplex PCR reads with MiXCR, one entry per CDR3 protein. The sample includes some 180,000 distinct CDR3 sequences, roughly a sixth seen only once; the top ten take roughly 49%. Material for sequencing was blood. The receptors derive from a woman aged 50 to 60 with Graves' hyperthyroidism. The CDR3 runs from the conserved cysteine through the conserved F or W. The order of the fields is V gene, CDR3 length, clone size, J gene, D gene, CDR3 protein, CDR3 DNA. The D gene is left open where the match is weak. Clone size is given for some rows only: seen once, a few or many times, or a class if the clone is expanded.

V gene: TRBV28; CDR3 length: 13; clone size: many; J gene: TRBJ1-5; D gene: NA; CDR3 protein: CASYEGINQPQHF; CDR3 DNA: TGTGCCAGTTACGAGGGGATCAATCAGCCCCAGCATTTT
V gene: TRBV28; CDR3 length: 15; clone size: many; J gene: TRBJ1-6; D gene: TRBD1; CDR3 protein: CATPRDRGRNSPLHF; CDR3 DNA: TGTGCCACCCCCCGGGACAGGGGGCGGAATTCACCCCTCCACTTT
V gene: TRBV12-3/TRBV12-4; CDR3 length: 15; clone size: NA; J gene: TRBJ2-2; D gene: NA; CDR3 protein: CASSQTGTCTGELFF; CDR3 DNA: TGTGCCAGCAGCCAAACCGGGACTTGCACCGGGGAGCTGTTTTTT
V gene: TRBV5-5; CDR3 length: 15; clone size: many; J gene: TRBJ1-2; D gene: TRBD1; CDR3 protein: CASSLSGQGIDGYTF; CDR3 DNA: TGTGCCAGCAGCTTGTCGGGACAGGGGATCGATGGCTACACCTTC
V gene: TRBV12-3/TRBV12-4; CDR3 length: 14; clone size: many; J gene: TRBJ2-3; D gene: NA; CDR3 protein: CASSWGGSTDTQYF; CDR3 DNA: TGTGCCAGCAGTTGGGGCGGTAGCACAGATACGCAGTATTTT
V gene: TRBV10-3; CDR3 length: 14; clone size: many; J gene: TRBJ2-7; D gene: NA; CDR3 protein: CAISESGRSYEQYF; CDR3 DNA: TGTGCCATCAGTGAGTCGGGCAGATCCTACGAGCAGTACTTC
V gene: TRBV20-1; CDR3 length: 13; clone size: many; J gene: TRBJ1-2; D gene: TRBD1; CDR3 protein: CSALRQGFNGYTF; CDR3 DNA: TGCAGTGCTCTTAGACAGGGATTTAATGGCTACACCTTC
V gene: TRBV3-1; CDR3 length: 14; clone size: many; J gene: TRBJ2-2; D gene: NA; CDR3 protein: CASSQVLPTGELFF; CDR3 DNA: TGTGCCAGCAGCCAAGTTCTCCCGACCGGGGAGCTGTTTTTT
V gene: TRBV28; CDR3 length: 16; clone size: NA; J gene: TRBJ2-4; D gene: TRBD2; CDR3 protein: CASSIRLAGVGNIQYF; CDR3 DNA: TGTGCCAGCAGTATCCGACTAGCGGGAGTGGGGAACATTCAGTACTTC
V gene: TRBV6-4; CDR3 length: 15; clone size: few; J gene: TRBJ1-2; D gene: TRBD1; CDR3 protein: CASSLNFDRGHGYTF; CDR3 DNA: TGTGCCAGCAGTCTGAACTTCGACAGGGGACATGGCTACACCTTC
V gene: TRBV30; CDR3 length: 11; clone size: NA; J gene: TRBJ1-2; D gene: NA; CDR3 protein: CAWYLRGGYTF; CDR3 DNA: TGTGCCTGGTACCTCAGGGGTGGCTACACCTTC
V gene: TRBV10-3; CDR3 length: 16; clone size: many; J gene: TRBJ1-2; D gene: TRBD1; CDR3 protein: CAISESRTGGTDGYTF; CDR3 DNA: TGTGCCATCAGTGAGTCCCGGACAGGGGGAACAGATGGCTACACCTTC
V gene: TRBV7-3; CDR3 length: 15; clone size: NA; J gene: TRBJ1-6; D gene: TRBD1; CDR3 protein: CASSITGTDNSPLHF; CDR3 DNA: TGTGCCAGCAGCATCACCGGGACAGATAATTCACCCCTCCACTTT
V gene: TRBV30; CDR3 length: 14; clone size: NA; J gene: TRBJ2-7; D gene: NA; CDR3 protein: CAWSETAFLYEQYF; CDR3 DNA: TGTGCCTGGAGTGAGACAGCCTTCCTCTACGAGCAGTACTTC
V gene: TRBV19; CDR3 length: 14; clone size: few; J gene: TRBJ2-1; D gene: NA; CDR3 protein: CASNREGSYNEQFF; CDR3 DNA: TGTGCCAGTAATCGAGAGGGGTCCTACAATGAGCAGTTCTTC
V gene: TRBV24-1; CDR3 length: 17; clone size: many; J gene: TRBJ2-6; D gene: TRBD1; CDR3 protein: CATSDPGTGAGANVLTF; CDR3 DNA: TGTGCCACCAGTGATCCCGGGACAGGGGCTGGGGCCAACGTCCTGACTTTC
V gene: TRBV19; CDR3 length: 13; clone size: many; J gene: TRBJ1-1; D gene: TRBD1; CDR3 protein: CAASVGGLNEAFF; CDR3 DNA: TGTGCCGCTTCTGTAGGGGGCTTAAATGAAGCTTTCTTT
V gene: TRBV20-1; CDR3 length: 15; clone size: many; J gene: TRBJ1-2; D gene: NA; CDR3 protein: CSASTTGVANYGYTF; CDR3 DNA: TGCAGTGCTAGTACTACAGGTGTAGCTAACTATGGCTACACCTTC
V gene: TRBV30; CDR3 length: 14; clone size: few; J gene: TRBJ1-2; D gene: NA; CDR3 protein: CAWSVVLGYYGYTF; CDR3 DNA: TGTGCCTGGAGTGTAGTTCTGGGATACTATGGCTACACCTTC
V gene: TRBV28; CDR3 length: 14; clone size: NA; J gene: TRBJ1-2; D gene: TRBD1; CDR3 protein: CASSWDRRQGGYTF; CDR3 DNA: TGTGCCAGCAGTTGGGACAGGAGGCAAGGGGGCTACACCTTC
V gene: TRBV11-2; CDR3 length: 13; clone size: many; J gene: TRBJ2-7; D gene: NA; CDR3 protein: CASNVGSSYGQYF; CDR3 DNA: TGTGCCAGCAACGTCGGAAGTTCCTACGGGCAGTACTTC
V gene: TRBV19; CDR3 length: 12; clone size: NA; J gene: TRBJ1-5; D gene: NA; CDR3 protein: CASRAGNQPQHF; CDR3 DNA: TGTGCCAGTAGAGCAGGCAATCAGCCCCAGCATTTT
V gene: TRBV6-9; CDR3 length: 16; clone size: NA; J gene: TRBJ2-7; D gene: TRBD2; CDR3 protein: CASSYPTRAGVIEQYF; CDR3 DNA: TGTGCCAGCAGCTACCCGACTAGGGCGGGAGTTATCGAGCAGTACTTC
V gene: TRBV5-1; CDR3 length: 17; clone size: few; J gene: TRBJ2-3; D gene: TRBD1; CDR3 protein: CASSLANSAGGGDTQYF; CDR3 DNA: TGCGCCAGCAGCTTGGCCAACTCTGCAGGGGGTGGAGATACGCAGTATTTT
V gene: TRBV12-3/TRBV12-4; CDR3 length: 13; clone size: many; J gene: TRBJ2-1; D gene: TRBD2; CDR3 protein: CASSFGTSGTQFF; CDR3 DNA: TGTGCCAGCAGTTTTGGGACTAGCGGTACGCAGTTCTTC
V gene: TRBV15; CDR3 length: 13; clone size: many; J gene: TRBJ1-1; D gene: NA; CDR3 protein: CATSREGVTEAFF; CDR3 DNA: TGTGCCACCAGCAGAGAGGGGGTCACTGAAGCTTTCTTT
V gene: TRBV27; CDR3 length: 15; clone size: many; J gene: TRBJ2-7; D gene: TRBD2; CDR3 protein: CASSLVISGPAEQYF; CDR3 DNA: TGTGCCAGCAGTTTAGTAATTAGCGGGCCCGCGGAGCAGTACTTC
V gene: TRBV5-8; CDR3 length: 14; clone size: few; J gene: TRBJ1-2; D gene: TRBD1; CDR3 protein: CASSPYKGALGYTF; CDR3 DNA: TGTGCCAGCAGCCCCTATAAGGGGGCGCTTGGCTACACCTTC
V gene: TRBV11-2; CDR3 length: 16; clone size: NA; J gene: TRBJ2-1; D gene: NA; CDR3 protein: CASRPIGQSSYNEQFF; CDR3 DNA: TGTGCCAGCAGACCCATAGGCCAAAGCTCCTACAATGAGCAGTTCTTC
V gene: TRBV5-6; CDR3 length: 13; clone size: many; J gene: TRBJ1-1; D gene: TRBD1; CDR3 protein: CASRRQGNPEAFF; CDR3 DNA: TGTGCCAGCAGAAGACAGGGCAATCCTGAAGCTTTCTTT
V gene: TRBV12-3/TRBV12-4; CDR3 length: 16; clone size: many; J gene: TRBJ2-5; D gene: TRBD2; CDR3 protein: CASSPRTSEGQETQYF; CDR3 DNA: TGTGCCAGCAGTCCCCGGACTAGCGAGGGACAAGAGACCCAGTACTTC
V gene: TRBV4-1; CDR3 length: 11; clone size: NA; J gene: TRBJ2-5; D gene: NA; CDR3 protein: CASSQLETQYF; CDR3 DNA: TGCGCCAGCAGCCAACTGGAGACCCAGTACTTC
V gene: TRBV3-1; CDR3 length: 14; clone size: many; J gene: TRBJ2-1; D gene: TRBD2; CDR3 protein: CASSHLAGGNEQFF; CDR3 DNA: TGTGCCAGCAGCCATCTGGCGGGAGGCAATGAGCAGTTCTTC
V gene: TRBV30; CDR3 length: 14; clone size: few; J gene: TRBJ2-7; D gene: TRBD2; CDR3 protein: CAWSPLAGMYEQYF; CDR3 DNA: TGTGCCTGGAGCCCACTAGCGGGAATGTACGAGCAGTACTTC
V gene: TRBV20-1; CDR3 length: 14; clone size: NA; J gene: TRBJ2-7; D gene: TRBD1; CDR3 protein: CSARGLQGAYEQYF; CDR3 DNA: TGCAGTGCTAGAGGCCTACAGGGGGCCTACGAGCAGTACTTC
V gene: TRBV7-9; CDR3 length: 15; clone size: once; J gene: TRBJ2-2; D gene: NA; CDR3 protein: CASSLGLGSTGELFF; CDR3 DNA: TGTGCCAGCAGCTTAGGCCTAGGTTCCACCGGGGAGCTGTTTTTT
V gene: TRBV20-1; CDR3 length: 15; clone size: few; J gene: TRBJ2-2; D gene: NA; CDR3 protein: CSAGNRDLKAGELFF; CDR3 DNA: TGCAGTGCAGGAAACAGGGACCTTAAGGCCGGGGAGCTGTTTTTT
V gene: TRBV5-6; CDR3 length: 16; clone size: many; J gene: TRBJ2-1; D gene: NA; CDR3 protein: CASSWGDSRAYNEQFF; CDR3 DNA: TGTGCCAGCAGCTGGGGGGACAGTCGAGCCTACAATGAGCAGTTCTTC
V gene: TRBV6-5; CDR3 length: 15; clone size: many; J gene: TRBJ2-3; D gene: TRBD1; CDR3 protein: CASSFFGQGADTQYF; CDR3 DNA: TGTGCCAGCAGTTTCTTCGGACAGGGTGCAGATACGCAGTATTTT
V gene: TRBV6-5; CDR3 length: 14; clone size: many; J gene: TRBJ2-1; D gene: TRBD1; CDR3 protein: CASSYGQGYNEQFF; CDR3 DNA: TGTGCCAGCAGTTACGGACAGGGGTACAATGAGCAGTTCTTC
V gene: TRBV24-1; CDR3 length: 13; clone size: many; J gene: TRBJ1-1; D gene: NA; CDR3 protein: CATSQRGNTEAFF; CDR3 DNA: TGTGCCACCAGTCAGAGGGGCAACACTGAAGCTTTCTTT
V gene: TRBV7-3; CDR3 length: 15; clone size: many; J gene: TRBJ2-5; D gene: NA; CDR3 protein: CASSQVGGEWETQYF; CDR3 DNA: TGTGCCAGCAGCCAAGTGGGGGGCGAGTGGGAGACCCAGTACTTC
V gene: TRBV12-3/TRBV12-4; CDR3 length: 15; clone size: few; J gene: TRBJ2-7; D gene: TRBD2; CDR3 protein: CASTMTSGISYEQYF; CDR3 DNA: TGTGCCAGCACCATGACTAGCGGGATATCCTACGAGCAGTACTTC
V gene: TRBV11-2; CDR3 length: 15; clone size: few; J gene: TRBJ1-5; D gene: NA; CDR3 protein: CASSHQGPSNQPQHF; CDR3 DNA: TGTGCCAGCAGCCATCAGGGTCCAAGCAATCAGCCCCAGCATTTT
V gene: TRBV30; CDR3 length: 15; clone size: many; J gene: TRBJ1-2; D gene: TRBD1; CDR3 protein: CAWSRFDRGGYGYTF; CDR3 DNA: TGTGCCTGGAGTAGGTTTGACAGGGGTGGCTATGGCTACACCTTC
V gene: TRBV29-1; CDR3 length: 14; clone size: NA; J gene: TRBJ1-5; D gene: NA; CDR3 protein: CSVVGDNGNQPQHF; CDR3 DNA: TGCAGCGTTGTAGGTGATAATGGCAATCAGCCCCAGCATTTT
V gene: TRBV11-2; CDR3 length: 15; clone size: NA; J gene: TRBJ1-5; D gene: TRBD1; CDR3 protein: CASRPGQGPHQPQHF; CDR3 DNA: TGTGCCAGCCGGCCGGGACAGGGGCCCCATCAGCCCCAGCATTTT
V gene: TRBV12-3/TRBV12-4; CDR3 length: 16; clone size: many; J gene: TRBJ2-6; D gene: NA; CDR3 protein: CASRGRQLLGANVLTF; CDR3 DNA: TGTGCCAGCAGGGGGCGACAACTACTGGGGGCCAACGTCCTGACTTTC
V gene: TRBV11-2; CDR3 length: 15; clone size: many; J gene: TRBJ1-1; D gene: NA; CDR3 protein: CASSLEGGTNTEAFF; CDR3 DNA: TGTGCCAGCAGCTTAGAGGGGGGGACGAACACTGAAGCTTTCTTT
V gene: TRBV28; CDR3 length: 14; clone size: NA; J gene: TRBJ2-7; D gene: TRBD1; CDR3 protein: CASAKRDSTYEQYF; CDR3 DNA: TGTGCCAGCGCAAAGAGGGACAGCACCTACGAGCAGTACTTC
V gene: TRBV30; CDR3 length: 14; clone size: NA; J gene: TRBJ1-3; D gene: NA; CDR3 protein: CAWSTGIARNTIYF; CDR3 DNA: TGTGCCTGGAGTACAGGGATAGCAAGAAACACCATATATTTT
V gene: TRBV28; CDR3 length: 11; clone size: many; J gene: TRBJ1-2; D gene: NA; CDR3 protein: CASSFGYGYTF; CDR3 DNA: TGTGCCAGCAGTTTTGGTTATGGCTACACCTTC